This TCR beta chain was profiled in a study of chemoradiotherapy in HPV16-positive cancers. Overall study context: Candidate HPV-specific clones and shared TCR motifs came from a couple of HPV16-positive patients.

The study, taken as a whole, reports: HPV-responsive T-cell expansion during chemoradiotherapy was linked to improved recurrence-free survival in HPV16-positive patients.

TCRdb's copy holds only in-frame clones and misses some; the assay was immunoSEQ multiplex PCR. The data hold around 62,000 clones, with about nine tenths observed a single time. This clone was recorded once. Its specificity is not known. Sequences were derived from blood, sampled from a patient who underwent chemoradiotherapy. The source of this sequence is a human donor with HPV-associated anogenital cancer.

The DNA for the CDR3 is TGTGCCAGCAGGCCCACAGGGATGTTGGGGGACGAGCAGTACTTC. This codes for CASRPTGMLGDEQYF. The gene calls are TRBV2 and TRBJ2-7, with a tentative D call TRBD1 (6 bases). The V and J ends lost 6 bases and 5 bases respectively, with 20 bases between them. Germline assignment: CDR1 SNHLY and CDR2 FYNNEI. The CDR3 is 15 residues long.